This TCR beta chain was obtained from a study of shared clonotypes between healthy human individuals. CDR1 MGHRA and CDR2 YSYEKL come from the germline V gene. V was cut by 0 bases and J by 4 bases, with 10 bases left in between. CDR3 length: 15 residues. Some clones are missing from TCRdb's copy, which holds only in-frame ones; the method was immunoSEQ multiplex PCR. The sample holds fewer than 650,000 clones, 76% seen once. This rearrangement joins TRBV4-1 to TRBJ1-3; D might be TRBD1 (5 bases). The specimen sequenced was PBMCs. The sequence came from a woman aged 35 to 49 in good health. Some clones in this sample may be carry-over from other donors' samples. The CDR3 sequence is CASSQDPGPGNTIYF. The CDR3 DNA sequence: TGCGCCAGCAGCCAAGATCCAGGGCCAGGAAACACCATATATTTT.